The 15 T cell receptor beta chains in this list originate from one sample, sequenced in a study of blood T cell repertoires in COVID-19. Only in-frame clones appear in the TCRdb table, and some are missing; sequencing was by immunoSEQ multiplex PCR. The sample includes 270,000 or so clones, 70% to 90% of them seen just once. The sample was PBMCs or T cells enriched from blood (not recorded which). The receptors shown here come from a woman in her 50s who had been exposed to COVID-19.

The chain joins TRBV10-3 to TRBJ1-1; D possibly corresponds to TRBD1 (5 bases). Trimming stripped 3 bases from V and 1 base from J, with 15 bases between. In germline, CDR1 is ENHRY, CDR2 SYGVKD. This CDR3 is built from 16 residues. The CDR3 nucleotides are TGTGCCATCAGTGACAGAAAAGACAGCAAGAACACTGAAGCTTTCTTT. This encodes CAISDRKDSKNTEAFF.

In this sample, this clone turned up a few times. The chain combines TRBV7-8 with TRBJ1-1, with TRBD1 identical over 8 bases. CDR1 is SGHVS and CDR2 is FQNEAQ in the germline V gene. This CDR3 is 15 amino acids long. Germline trimming cut 6 bases from V and 0 bases from J; bases unmatched to any gene: 6. The CDR3 sequence is CASSLTGAMNTEAFF. The CDR3 DNA reads as TGTGCCAGCAGTTTGACAGGGGCCATGAACACTGAAGCTTTCTTT.

The chain recombines TRBV6-1 with TRBJ1-1; D is possibly TRBD1 (6 bases). With 3 bases removed from V and 4 bases from J, the gap between germline ends came to 15 bases. There are 15 residues in the CDR3. Germline V gene data show CDR1 as MNHNS and CDR2 as SASEGT. The CDR3 nucleotides read TGTGCCAGCAGTGAGGCCGGACAGATTTTCACTGAAGCTTTCTTT. This sequence encodes CASSEAGQIFTEAFF.

CDR3 DNA: TGTGCCAGCAGCATCGGACAGGGAAGCGGCACTGAAGCTTTCTTT. It codes for CASSIGQGSGTEAFF. V gene TRBV9 combines with J gene TRBJ1-1; the match to TRBD1 covers 8 bases. The CDR3 contains 15 residues. V shed 4 bases and J 4 bases; nucleotides not matched to a gene: 9. The germline V gene encodes CDR1 SGDLS and CDR2 YYNGEE. The entire variable domain, with the rest obtained from reference TRBV9 and TRBJ1-1, is as follows: DSGVTQTPKHLITATGQRVTLRCSPRSGDLSVYWYQQSLDQGLQFLIQYYNGEERAKGNILERFSAQQFPDLHSELNLSSLELGDSALYFCASSIGQGSGTEAFFGQGTRLTVV.

J is TRBJ1-1 and V is TRBV10-3; D possibly corresponds to TRBD1 (5 bases). The CDR3 loop spans 15 amino acids. The V and J ends lost 5 bases and 3 bases respectively, with 16 bases between them. Germline V gene lookup returns CDR1 ENHRY and CDR2 SYGVKD. In DNA form, the CDR3 reads TGTGCCATCAGTTCAGGGTACAGATGGGACACTGAAGCTTTCTTT. Translation gives CAISSGYRWDTEAFF.

The chain has TRBV3-1 (or the pseudogene TRBV3-2) and TRBJ2-3, with D tentatively TRBD2 (7 bases). The V and J ends lost 5 bases and 2 bases respectively, with 14 bases between them. Germline-derived CDR1 and CDR2 are LGHDT and YNNKEL (reference sequence). This CDR3 region has 15 residues. The CDR3 spells CASSLRGGSTDTQYF. CDR3 bases: TGTGCCAGCAGCTTACGCGGGGGCTCCACAGATACGCAGTATTTT.

The J gene is TRBJ1-1, the V gene TRBV11-2; D not certain. Germline V gene lookup returns CDR1 SGHAT and CDR2 FQNNGV. This CDR3 region has 13 residues. V lost 6 bases, J lost 4 bases, and 12 bases lay in between. The CDR3, as DNA: TGTGCCAGCAGTTGGAGTCGGAGCACTGAAGCTTTCTTT. Translated: CASSWSRSTEAFF.

The genes are TRBV6-2 or TRBV6-3 and TRBJ2-5; 9 bases map to TRBD2. Germline V CDR1 and CDR2: MNHEY, SVGEGT. The CDR3 consists of 16 residues. Trimming took 0 bases from V and 5 from J; bases not matched to a gene: 7. The CDR3 here is CASSYSIGTSWETQYF. CDR3 nucleotide sequence: TGTGCCAGCAGTTACTCGATAGGGACTAGCTGGGAGACCCAGTACTTC.

The rearrangement joins TRBV28 to TRBJ1-2; D might be TRBD1 (6 bases). CDR3 length equals 16 residues. Per germline, CDR1 MDHEN and CDR2 SYDVKM. V lost 6 bases and J lost 4, with 21 bases in between. The CDR3 bases are TGTGCCAGCAGAAAGGATTTACAGGGTGACGGCTATGGCTACACCTTC. Residues: CASRKDLQGDGYGYTF.

The chain combines TRBV2 with TRBJ2-7; D is ambiguous. Looked up from germline, CDR1 is SNHLY and CDR2 is FYNNEI. This CDR3 comprises 13 residues. V was trimmed by 10 bases and J by 1 base, leaving 14 bases between them. The CDR3 spells CAISRSDSYEQYF. The CDR3 DNA reads as TGTGCCATCTCGCGAAGCGATTCCTACGAGCAGTACTTC.

This chain joins TRBV6-2 or TRBV6-3 and TRBJ2-5; D remains unclear. The CDR3 covers 13 residues. CDR1 is MNHEY, CDR2 SVGEGT, per germline. The V gene lost 5 bases and the J gene lost 7 bases, with 14 bases spanning the gap. The CDR3: CASSEVLAGTQYF. Written as DNA, the CDR3 is TGTGCCAGCAGTGAGGTCCTGGCTGGGACCCAGTACTTC.

This clone was picked up many times. The CDR3 here is CASSKGQGIGNQPQHF. The DNA for the CDR3 is TGTGCCAGTAGTAAGGGACAGGGGATTGGGAATCAGCCCCAGCATTTT. The V gene is TRBV19, the J gene TRBJ1-5, with 10 positions matching TRBD1. The germline gives CDR1 LNHDA, CDR2 SQIVND (reference sequence). Germline trimming cut 4 bases from V and 4 bases from J; bases unmatched to any gene: 7. CDR3 length: 16 residues.

The chain employs TRBV19 and TRBJ2-5; no firm D call. Trimming shortened V by 7 bases and J by 3 bases, and 12 bases separated the two germline ends. CDR3 length: 13 residues. Looked up from germline, CDR1 is LNHDA and CDR2 is SQIVND (reference sequence). DNA of the CDR3: TGTGCCAGTAACCACGGTCTAGAAGAGACCCAGTACTTC. It translates to CASNHGLEETQYF.

In DNA, the CDR3 is TGTGCCACCACCCTCTCCATTCGGGGGGATACGCAGTATTTT. This sequence encodes CATTLSIRGDTQYF. The rearrangement links TRBV15 to TRBJ2-3, with D perhaps matching TRBD2 (6 bases). CDR1 and CDR2 (germline): LNHNV, YYDKDF (reference sequence). CDR3 length: 14 amino acids. Trimming removed 7 bases at V and 6 bases at J, with 17 bases between.

The V call is TRBV19, the J call TRBJ1-2; possibly TRBD1 for D (6 bases). Germline V gives CDR1 LNHDA, CDR2 SQIVND (reference sequence). V was shortened by 8 bases and J by 4 bases, with 11 bases between the two germline ends. The CDR3 contains 12 residues. The DNA of the CDR3 is TGTGCCAGTGGACAGACCCTCTATGGCTACACCTTC. Protein sequence: CASGQTLYGYTF. The full variable domain, its missing parts supplied by reference TRBV19 and TRBJ1-2, is DGGITQSPKYLFRKEGQNVTLSCEQNLNHDAMYWYRQDPGQGLRLIYYSQIVNDFQKGDIAEGYSVSREKKESFPLTVTSAQKNPTAFYLCASGQTLYGYTFGSGTRLTVV.